The source of this T cell receptor beta chain is a study of blood T cell repertoires in COVID-19. Study background: Collection of acute and convalescent COVID-19 samples took place in the United States, Italy and Spain. Sources were T cells, B-cell-depleted T cells, or PBMCs; the material itself was cDNA or gDNA.

Per the original methods: Amplifying reference gene primers gave estimates of nucleated cell counts. Data came from immunoSEQ multiplex PCR; TCRdb stores just in-frame clones and leaves some out. The DNA was the basis for D and trimming; V, J and clone size are from that table. The sample lists 150,000 to 200,000 clones, around 83% seen once, with more than 1.5% in the top ten. CDR3 length: 15 amino acids. The germline gives CDR1 SGHRS, CDR2 YFSETQ. Trimming pared 5 bases from V and 0 bases from J, leaving 14 bases between. The sample was peripheral blood. The chain recombines TRBV5-1 with TRBJ1-1; maybe TRBD1 (6 bases). The sequence derives from a human donor in a cohort sampled during active COVID-19. The CDR3 bases are TGCGCCAGCAGTTCCCGGGGGGCAGTGAACACTGAAGCTTTCTTT. Translation: CASSSRGAVNTEAFF.